This TCR beta chain was identified in a study of blood T cells in healthy people across ages. The study's findings and limits: Estimated diversity, derived from one million T cells, was regarded as an underestimate.

Concerning this clonotype itself: Its antigen remains unknown.

It was with a sample-barcoded 5' primer and a J-beta primer mix that a second PCR of roughly 7 to 12 cycles was run. TCRdb re-called the 5' RACE reads through MiXCR, storing one row per CDR3 protein. The sample lists around 1,000,000 distinct CDR3 sequences; approximately 25% were seen once. CDR3 length: 15 residues. Trimming removed 1 base at V and 11 bases at J, with 21 bases between. Germline V gene lookup returns CDR1 SGHRS and CDR2 YFSETQ. These records were also assigned to another study, of T cells of mothers and their children. That paper notes: Unrelated pairs and related pairs have their TCR recombination output shaped similarly by thymic selection.

The sequenced sample was blood. The receptor comes from a girl aged 2-10 years in good health. J is TRBJ2-5 and V is TRBV5-1; D may be TRBD2 (6 bases). In nucleotides, the CDR3 is TGCGCCAGCAGCTTGAGGGCAGACCAGAATCGGGAGCAGTACTTC. Amino acids: CASSLRADQNREQYF.